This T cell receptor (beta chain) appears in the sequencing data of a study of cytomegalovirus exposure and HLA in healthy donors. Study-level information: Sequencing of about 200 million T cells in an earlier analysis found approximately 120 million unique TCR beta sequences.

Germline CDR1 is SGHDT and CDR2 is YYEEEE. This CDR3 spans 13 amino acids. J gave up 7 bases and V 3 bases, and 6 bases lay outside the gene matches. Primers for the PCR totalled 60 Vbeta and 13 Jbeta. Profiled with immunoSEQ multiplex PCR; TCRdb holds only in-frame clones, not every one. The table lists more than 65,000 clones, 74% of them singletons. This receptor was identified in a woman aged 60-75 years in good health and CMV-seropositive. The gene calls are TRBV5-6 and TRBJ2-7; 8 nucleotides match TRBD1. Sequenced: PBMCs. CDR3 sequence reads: CASSWHRGEEQYF. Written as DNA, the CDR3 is TGTGCCAGCAGCTGGCACAGGGGGGAAGAGCAGTACTTC.